This T cell receptor (beta chain) is from a study of circulating CD8 cells and anti-PD-1 response in melanoma. Study as a whole: About 45% of the 13 patients had prior targeted therapy or immunotherapy; seven did not. Study results and limitations: TIGIT repertoires were least diverse, DNEG repertoires most diverse. Published repertoire comparisons used only baseline and M1 samples from a small cohort with few responders. Previously treated and treatment-naive patients were pooled together.

This clonotype is termed large. The antigen remains undetermined. The V end lost 5 bases, the J end lost 0 bases, and 11 bases lay between the germline ends. The CDR3 sequence is 14 residues long. From germline, CDR1 is SQVTM and CDR2 ANQGSEA. From live CD3+CD8+TCRalphabeta+ cells, four PD-1 and/or TIGIT subsets were sorted. Each library started from approximately 14 ng of total RNA using the QIAseq Immune Repertoire TCR panel. TCRdb fed the reads into MiXCR, producing one record per CDR3 protein. Here the sample spans some 460 distinct CDR3 sequences, approximately 8% being singletons. The clonotype was recovered from a human donor with melanoma. The chain recombines TRBV29-1 with TRBJ2-1, with unresolved D. The sample here was CD8+ T cells from PBMCs, taken at baseline or after one month of anti-PD-1 therapy (not recorded which). CDR3 DNA: TGCAGCGTTACCTCAGTCAGCTCCTACAATGAGCAGTTCTTC. Translation: CSVTSVSSYNEQFF.